The 7 T cell receptor beta chains below all came from one sample that was sequenced in a study of PD-1 blockade in mismatch repair-deficient tumors (dated by TCRdb to the late 2010s). The library was built by means of the immunoSEQ multiplex PCR assay. This is the immuneACCESS table as TCRdb keeps it, with only in-frame sequences that have V and J called. A part of the clones is gone; compared with another copy, unresolved V genes explain less than half, and the rest is unexplained. In all, the sample holds around 120,000 clones, and about nine tenths of those were seen once. The ten most abundant clones make up approximately 10% of the sample. The sequencing here drew on peripheral blood, taken 72 weeks after starting pembrolizumab. These receptors were obtained from an adult with mismatch repair-deficient cancer.

The CDR3 loop reads CASSLAGTSEAFF. CDR3 nucleotide sequence: TGTGCCAGCAGCTTAGCTGGTACCTCTGAAGCTTTCTTT. The chain has TRBV7-8 and TRBJ1-1; no clear D. Germline CDR1 is SGHVS and CDR2 is FQNEAQ. The CDR3 sequence is 13 residues long. The ends were cut back, 0 bases at V and 6 bases at J, with 8 bases in the middle.

This clone was observed once. The chain has TRBV5-1 and TRBJ2-1, with 8 bases aligning to TRBD2. The CDR3 sequence is 15 residues long. The V and J ends lost 1 base and 8 bases, in that order; junction bases with no gene match: 8. Germline V gives CDR1 SGHRS, CDR2 YFSETQ. The CDR3 DNA reads TGCGCCAGCAGCTTGACCGGGACTAGATACGATGAGCAGTTCTTC. Translating gives CASSLTGTRYDEQFF.

The V gene is TRBV6-5, the J gene TRBJ2-5; D unresolved. The germline V gene encodes CDR1 MNHEY and CDR2 SVGAGI. Trimming pared 0 bases from V and 4 bases from J, leaving 3 bases between. There are 12 residues in the CDR3. CDR3 residues: CASSYSRETQYF. DNA for the CDR3: TGTGCCAGCAGTTACTCGAGAGAGACCCAGTACTTC.

The genes are TRBV19 and TRBJ1-4; TRBD1 matches 7 bases. The germline CDR1 and CDR2 sequences are LNHDA and SQIVND (reference sequence). V was pared by 7 bases and J by 7 bases, with 9 bases of the junction left unmatched. The CDR3 runs 14 residues. CDR3 sequence: CASTSRGRSEKLFF. As DNA, the CDR3 is TGTGCCAGTACTTCAAGGGGGCGAAGTGAAAAACTGTTTTTT.

V and J are TRBV4-1 and TRBJ2-7, with D uncertain. Germline V lookup: CDR1 MGHRA, CDR2 YSYEKL. V was trimmed by 4 bases and J by 3 bases, leaving 10 bases between them. The CDR3 length is 13 residues. The CDR3: CASSRSLDYEQYF. The CDR3 DNA reads as TGCGCCAGCAGCCGAAGTCTAGACTACGAGCAGTACTTC.

This chain joins TRBV2 and TRBJ2-1; TRBD2 matches at 7 bases. In germline, CDR1 is SNHLY, CDR2 FYNNEI. V was pared by 4 bases and J by 0 bases, with 3 bases of the junction left unmatched. This CDR3 is 15 amino acids long. The CDR3 loop reads CASSAGGSSYNEQFF. The CDR3 DNA reads TGTGCCAGCAGTGCTGGCGGGAGCTCCTACAATGAGCAGTTCTTC. The variable domain in full, completed from reference TRBV2 and TRBJ2-1, reads EPEVTQTPSHQVTQMGQEVILRCVPISNHLYFYWYRQILGQKVEFLVSFYNNEISEKSEIFDDQFSVERPDGSNFTLKIRSTKLEDSAMYFCASSAGGSSYNEQFFGPGTRLTVL.

The chain recombines TRBV5-4 with TRBJ2-7; possibly TRBD1 for D (6 bases). V lost 5 bases and J 0 bases, leaving 9 bases between the germline ends. CDR1 SGHNT and CDR2 YYREEE come from the germline V gene (reference sequence). CDR3 length equals 13 residues. CDR3 sequence (DNA): TGTGCCAGCAGTCGGGACAACTCCTACGAGCAGTACTTC. Protein product: CASSRDNSYEQYF.